The 19 T cell receptor beta chains given below trace back to one sample, sequenced in a study of blood T cell repertoires in COVID-19 (dated by TCRdb to the early 2020s). The receptor library was made with the immunoSEQ multiplex PCR assay. The table was pulled from immuneACCESS by TCRdb, which kept in-frame rearrangements only. Such tables lose some clones; where checked, under half of the loss comes from unresolved V genes, and the rest has no known cause. The sample data list 150,000 to 200,000 clones, and 81% of these were observed just once. Jointly, the top ten make up roughly 12% of the sample. Sequencing used peripheral blood. These receptors were obtained from a woman aged 80 or over with COVID-19, enrolled during active disease.

The gene calls are TRBV10-3 and TRBJ1-5; D not resolved. V was trimmed by 10 bases and J by 0 bases, leaving 10 bases between them. The CDR3 has 13 residues. Germline V gene sequence: CDR1 ENHRY, CDR2 SYGVKD. The CDR3 DNA follows: TGTGCCACCCGACTTTATAGCAATCAGCCCCAGCATTTT. Its protein product is CATRLYSNQPQHF.

CDR3 nucleotide sequence: TGTGCCAGCAGCCTAGGTTTGCGAGATACGCAGTATTTT. Amino acids: CASSLGLRDTQYF. The rearrangement uses TRBV7-9 and TRBJ2-3; D is uncertain. Germline V CDR1 and CDR2: SEHNR, FQNEAQ (reference sequence). V was pared by 5 bases and J by 5 bases, with 11 bases between. The CDR3 length is 13 residues.

The rearrangement links TRBV5-1 to TRBJ1-1, with 7 bases lining up with TRBD1. Germline V CDR1 and CDR2: SGHRS, YFSETQ. This CDR3 has 13 residues. V lost 4 bases to trimming and J lost 4 bases; unmatched junction nucleotides: 4. CDR3: CASSTGQSTEAFF. DNA of the CDR3: TGCGCCAGCAGCACGGGACAGTCCACTGAAGCTTTCTTT. Variable domain in full (rest from reference TRBV5-1 and TRBJ1-1): KAGVTQTPRYLIKTRGQQVTLSCSPISGHRSVSWYQQTPGQGLQFLFEYFSETQRNKGNFPGRFSGRQFSNSRSEMNVSTLELGDSALYLCASSTGQSTEAFFGQGTRLTVV.

This clone has only one observation. The chain links TRBV7-3 to TRBJ2-7; D unresolved. The V gene lost 4 bases and the J gene lost 5 bases, with 12 bases spanning the gap. From germline, CDR1 is SGHTA and CDR2 FQGTGA. The CDR3 runs 13 residues. The CDR3 spells CASSSGFNDEQYF. For the CDR3, the DNA is TGTGCCAGCAGCTCCGGGTTCAATGACGAGCAGTACTTC.

This clone was counted only a few times. V is TRBV18 and J is TRBJ2-7; possible D gene TRBD2, 6 bases. The CDR3 runs 14 residues. Germline CDR1 is KGHSH and CDR2 is LQKENI. Trimming pared 8 bases from V and 5 bases from J, leaving 19 bases between. The CDR3 nucleotides are TGTGCCAGCAGGGGCGTGGGACTGAGGCACGAGCAGTACTTC. Translation gives CASRGVGLRHEQYF.

The chain combines TRBV11-1 with TRBJ1-1, with a possible D match to TRBD1 (6 bases). The CDR3 contains 12 residues. Trimming stripped 5 bases from V and 8 bases from J, with 12 bases between. Germline V gene sequence: CDR1 SGHAT, CDR2 FQDESV (reference sequence). The CDR3 here is CASSNRDGEAFF. CDR3 bases: TGTGCCAGCAGCAACAGGGATGGAGAAGCTTTCTTT. The whole variable domain, filled in from reference TRBV11-1 and TRBJ1-1, reads EAEVAQSPRYKITEKSQAVAFWCDPISGHATLYWYRQILGQGPELLVQFQDESVVDDSQLPKDRFSAERLKGVDSTLKIQPAELGDSAMYLCASSNRDGEAFFGQGTRLTVV.

V is TRBV3-1 (or the pseudogene TRBV3-2) and J is TRBJ1-1; 7 nucleotides agree with TRBD1. Looked up from germline, CDR1 is LGHDT and CDR2 is YNNKEL (reference sequence). The V and J ends lost 5 bases and 1 base, in that order; junction bases with no gene match: 7. The CDR3 is 15 amino acids. This chain's CDR3 is CASSVSRQGNTEAFF. CDR3 nucleotide sequence: TGTGCCAGCAGCGTTAGCCGACAGGGGAACACTGAAGCTTTCTTT.

The count of this clone is one. The gene calls are TRBV19 and TRBJ1-5; TRBD1 aligns across 8 bases. Germline loops: CDR1 LNHDA, CDR2 SQIVND (reference sequence). J was trimmed by 3 bases and V by 8 bases; bases with no gene match: 15. The CDR3 has 17 residues. The CDR3 spells CASDRGWSGPDNQPQHF. The CDR3, as DNA: TGTGCCAGTGACAGGGGATGGTCCGGGCCCGACAATCAGCCCCAGCATTTT.

The chain recombines TRBV7-2 with TRBJ2-3, with TRBD2 as a possible D gene (5 bases). V dropped 1 base and J dropped 0 bases, with 8 bases sitting between them. Germline CDR1 SGHTA, CDR2 FQGNSA. CDR3 length: 15 residues. The CDR3 region is CASSLVGGSTDTQYF. In nucleotides, the CDR3 is TGTGCCAGCAGCTTAGTTGGCGGGAGCACAGATACGCAGTATTTT.

The CDR3 sequence is CASSENSFQETQYF. In DNA, the CDR3 is TGCGCCAGCAGCGAGAACAGTTTTCAAGAGACCCAGTACTTC. The genes are TRBV5-1 and TRBJ2-5; D is undetermined. The CDR3 consists of 14 residues. CDR1 SGHRS and CDR2 YFSETQ come from the germline V gene. The germline V and J ends were trimmed by 4 bases and 2 bases, with 12 bases remaining between them.

The table lists this clone with a count of one. The rearrangement links TRBV6-5 to TRBJ2-1; D might be TRBD2 (7 bases). Trimming took off 1 base at V and 7 bases at J, with 14 bases between the two ends. CDR1 and CDR2 (germline): MNHEY, SVGAGI. This CDR3 has 15 residues. The chain's CDR3 is CASSYWGGQSNEQFF. The CDR3 bases are TGTGCCAGCAGTTACTGGGGGGGGCAATCAAATGAGCAGTTCTTC.

The J gene is TRBJ2-7, the V gene TRBV2; 8 bases are a match to TRBD1. This CDR3 is 13 amino acids long. CDR1 is SNHLY and CDR2 is FYNNEI in the germline V gene. The trim removed 7 bases at V and 3 bases at J, leaving 5 bases unmatched. For the CDR3, the DNA is TGTGCCAGCAATGGACAGGGAAGCTACGAGCAGTACTTC. This encodes CASNGQGSYEQYF.

The chain uses TRBV7-9 and TRBJ2-7, with unresolved D. V lost 1 base to trimming and J lost 0 bases, with 7 bases between them. This CDR3 spans 14 amino acids. Germline CDR1 and CDR2: SEHNR and FQNEAQ (reference sequence). For the CDR3, the DNA is TGTGCCAGCAGCTTAGATGGCAGCTCCTACGAGCAGTACTTC. Translating gives CASSLDGSSYEQYF.

This clone was counted a single time. The genes are TRBV5-5 and TRBJ2-7; 7 positions match TRBD1. Trimming removed 5 bases from V and 0 bases from J; junction bases left unmatched: 8. CDR3 length: 15 amino acids. Germline values: CDR1 SGHKS, CDR2 YYEKEE (reference sequence). Written as DNA, the CDR3 is TGTGCCAGCAGGGGCGGACAGGACAGCTCCTACGAGCAGTACTTC. Amino acid sequence: CASRGGQDSSYEQYF.

The CDR3, as DNA: TGTGCCAGCAGCTCCCGACTTCAGTCCTACAATGAGCAGTTCTTC. It encodes CASSSRLQSYNEQFF. This rearrangement joins TRBV11-1 to TRBJ2-1; D unclear. Germline-derived CDR1 and CDR2 are SGHAT and FQDESV (reference sequence). This CDR3 has 15 amino acids. Trimming took off 4 bases at V and 1 base at J, with 11 bases between the two ends.

This rearrangement joins TRBV9 to TRBJ2-5, with D tentatively TRBD2 (6 bases). Trimming shortened V by 0 bases and J by 6 bases, and 12 bases separated the two germline ends. Germline CDR1 SGDLS, CDR2 YYNGEE. The length of the CDR3 is 14 residues. For the CDR3, the DNA is TGTGCCAGCAGCGTAGGCCCTAGCGCCCAGACCCAGTACTTC. Residues: CASSVGPSAQTQYF.

This chain joins TRBV9 and TRBJ2-3, with TRBD2 matching 11 bases. Germline trimming cut 5 bases from V and 2 bases from J; bases unmatched to any gene: 4. The CDR3 is 15 residues long. Per the germline V gene, CDR1 is SGDLS and CDR2 is YYNGEE. CDR3 protein: CASSETSGDTDTQYF. DNA of the CDR3: TGTGCCAGCAGTGAGACTAGCGGGGACACAGATACGCAGTATTTT.

CDR3 in amino acids: CASSYRPGQGMNTGELFF. The CDR3 DNA reads TGTGCCAGCAGTTACCGACCTGGACAGGGCATGAACACCGGGGAGCTGTTTTTT. This chain joins TRBV27 and TRBJ2-2, with 8 nucleotides matching TRBD1. This CDR3 is 18 amino acids long. J lost 1 base, V lost 4 bases, and 11 bases had no gene match. Germline V CDR1 and CDR2: MNHEY, SMNVEV (reference sequence).

V gene TRBV2 combines with J gene TRBJ2-7; TRBD1 matches 7 bases. The V and J ends lost 6 bases and 0 bases, in that order; junction bases with no gene match: 8. CDR1 is SNHLY and CDR2 is FYNNEI in the germline V gene. This CDR3 has 15 amino acids. CDR3: CASRQRTGDSYEQYF. In nucleotides, the CDR3 is TGTGCCAGCAGGCAGAGGACAGGTGACTCCTACGAGCAGTACTTC.